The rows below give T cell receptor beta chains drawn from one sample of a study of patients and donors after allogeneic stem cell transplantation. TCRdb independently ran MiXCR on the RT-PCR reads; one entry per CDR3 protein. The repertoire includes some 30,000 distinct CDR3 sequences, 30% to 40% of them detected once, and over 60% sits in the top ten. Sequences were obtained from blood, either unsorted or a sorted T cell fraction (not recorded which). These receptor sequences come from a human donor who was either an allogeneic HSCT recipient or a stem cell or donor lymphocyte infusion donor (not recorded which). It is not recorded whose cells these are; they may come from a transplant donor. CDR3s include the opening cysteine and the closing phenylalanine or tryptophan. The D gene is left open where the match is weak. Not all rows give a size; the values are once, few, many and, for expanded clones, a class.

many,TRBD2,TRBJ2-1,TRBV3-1,TGTGCCAGCAGCCAAATTACTAGCGATCGCAATGAGCAGTTCTTC,CASSQITSDRNEQFF
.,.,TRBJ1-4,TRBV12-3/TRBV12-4,TGTGCCAGCAGTTTCAGGGACGGGAATGAAAAACTGTTTTTT,CASSFRDGNEKLFF
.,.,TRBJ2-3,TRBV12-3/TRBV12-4,TGTGCCAGCAGTCGGGACTTGGTCGATACGCAGTATTTT,CASSRDLVDTQYF
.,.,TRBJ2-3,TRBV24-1,TGTGCCACCAGTGATTTGGTGGGTCCCACAGATACGCAGTATTTT,CATSDLVGPTDTQYF
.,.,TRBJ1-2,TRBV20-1,TGCAGTGCTAGAAATGACATGGATGGTGGCTACACCTTC,CSARNDMDGGYTF
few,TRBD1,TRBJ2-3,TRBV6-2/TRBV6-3,TGTGCCAGCAGTTACAGGGGGCAGTGGAGAGATACGCAGTATTTT,CASSYRGQWRDTQYF
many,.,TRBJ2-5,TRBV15,TGTGCCACCAGCAACTCAGGGGTAGAGACCCAGTACTTC,CATSNSGVETQYF
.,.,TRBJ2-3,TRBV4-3,TGCGCCAGCAGCCGGGACCTCCAGGATACGCAGTATTTT,CASSRDLQDTQYF
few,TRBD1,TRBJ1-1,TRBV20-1,TGCAGTGCTAGATCCGGGACAGGGGTTACTGAAGCTTTCTTT,CSARSGTGVTEAFF
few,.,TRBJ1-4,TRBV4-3,TGCGCCAGCAGCCAGTTGAGGGGGGACGGGAATGAAAAACTGTTTTTT,CASSQLRGDGNEKLFF
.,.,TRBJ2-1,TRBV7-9,TGTGCCAGCACTTTGGGACGAGCGAGCTCCTACAATGAGCAGTTCTTC,CASTLGRASSYNEQFF
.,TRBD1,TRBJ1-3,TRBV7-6,TGTGCCAGCAGCGGTGGGACAGGGGGAAACACCATATATTTT,CASSGGTGGNTIYF
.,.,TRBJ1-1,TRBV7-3,TGTGCCAGCAGCTTAAAGGGACCCCCTGGAAACACTGAAGCTTTCTTT,CASSLKGPPGNTEAFF
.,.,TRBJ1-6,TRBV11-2,TGTGCCAGCAGCTTAGAAGGTTCACCCCTCCACTTT,CASSLEGSPLHF
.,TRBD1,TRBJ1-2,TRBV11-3,TGTGCCAGCAGCTGGAGACAGGGGCCCACTAACTATGGCTACACCTTC,CASSWRQGPTNYGYTF
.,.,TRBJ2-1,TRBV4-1,TGCGCCAGCAGCCCCGTCCCGTACAATGAGCAGTTCTTC,CASSPVPYNEQFF
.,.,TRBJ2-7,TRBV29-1,TGCAGCGTGCGGGCCTTCTCCGAGCAGTACTTC,CSVRAFSEQYF
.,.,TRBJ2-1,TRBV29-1,TGCAGCGTTGGAGGGAGAGGCAATGAGCAGTTCTTC,CSVGGRGNEQFF
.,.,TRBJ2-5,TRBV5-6,TGTGCCAGCAGCACGACCCAGTACTTC,CASSTTQYF
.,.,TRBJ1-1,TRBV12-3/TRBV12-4,TGTGCCAGCAGGCGACAACTCATTGAAGCTTTCTTT,CASRRQLIEAFF
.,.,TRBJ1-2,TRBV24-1,TGTGCCACCAGTGATCCCGCAGCCGGATACTATGGCTACACCTTC,CATSDPAAGYYGYTF
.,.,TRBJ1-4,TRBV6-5,TGTGCCAGCAGTTTGAAACCGTTTAATGAAAAACTGTTTTTT,CASSLKPFNEKLFF
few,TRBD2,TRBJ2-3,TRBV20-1,TGCAGTGCTAGGCTAGCGGGACAGCAAGGCCCAGATACGCAGTATTTT,CSARLAGQQGPDTQYF
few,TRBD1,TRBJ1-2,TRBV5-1,TGCGCCAGCAGCGCGGGATACGACAGGGTTGACTATGGCTACACCTTC,CASSAGYDRVDYGYTF
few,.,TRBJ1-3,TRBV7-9,TGTGCCAGCAGCTTAGGTGGCTCCTCTGGAAACACCATATATTTT,CASSLGGSSGNTIYF
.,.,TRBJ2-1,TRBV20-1,TGCAGTGCTCCCGATGGGGGTGGAGTTTCCTACAATGAGCAGTTCTTC,CSAPDGGGVSYNEQFF
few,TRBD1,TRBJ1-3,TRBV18,TGTGCCAGCTCACTGCACCCGGGACAGGGCTCTGGAAACACCATATATTTT,CASSLHPGQGSGNTIYF
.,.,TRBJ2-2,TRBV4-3,TGCGCCAGCAGCTTCGCTACGAACACCGGGGAGCTGTTTTTT,CASSFATNTGELFF
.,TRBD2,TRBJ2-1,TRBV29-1,TGCAGCGTTTCTATAGCGGGAGTGGGGAATGAGCAGTTCTTC,CSVSIAGVGNEQFF
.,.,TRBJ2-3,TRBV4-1,TGCGCCAGCAGCCAAGGCAAAGGGGTTGGCACAGATACGCAGTATTTT,CASSQGKGVGTDTQYF
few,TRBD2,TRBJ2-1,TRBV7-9,TGTGCCAGCCAAATACCGGGACTAGCGGGGGACAATGAGCAGTTCTTC,CASQIPGLAGDNEQFF
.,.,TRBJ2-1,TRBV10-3,TGTGCCATCAGTGACCCAGCTGGTCCAAGGGGGAATGAGCAGTTCTTC,CAISDPAGPRGNEQFF
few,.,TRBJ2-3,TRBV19,TGTGCCAGTAGTATTCGTCCGGGAAACGCAGATACGCAGTATTTT,CASSIRPGNADTQYF
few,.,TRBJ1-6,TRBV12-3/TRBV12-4,TGTGCCAGCAGTCCAGACGGGGGTTTCGTTTCACCCCTCCACTTT,CASSPDGGFVSPLHF
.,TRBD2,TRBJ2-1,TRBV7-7,TGTGCCAGCAGCCCCCGGACTAGCGGTTACAATGAGCAGTTCTTC,CASSPRTSGYNEQFF
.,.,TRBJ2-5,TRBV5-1,TGCGCCAGCAGCTTGGAGGGCCCCTCCGACCCCCAGTACTTC,CASSLEGPSDPQYF
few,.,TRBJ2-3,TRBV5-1,TGCGCCAGCAGCTTGGTGGGGGGACGTGGAGATACGCAGTATTTT,CASSLVGGRGDTQYF
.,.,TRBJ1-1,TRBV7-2,TGTGCCAGCAGCTTCACCCCTGAGAACACTGAAGCTTTCTTT,CASSFTPENTEAFF
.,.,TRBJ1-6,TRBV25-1,TGTGCCAGCAGTGAATATCTGGCCAAGGGAGATGCCCTCCACTTT,CASSEYLAKGDALHF
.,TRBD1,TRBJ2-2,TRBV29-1,TGCAGCGTCCTGACAGGGGTCACGAACACCGGGGAGCTGTTTTTT,CSVLTGVTNTGELFF
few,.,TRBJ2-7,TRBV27,TGTGCCAGCAGTCGGGACAAGCCCTACGAGCAGTACTTC,CASSRDKPYEQYF
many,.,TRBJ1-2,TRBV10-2,TGCGCCAGCAGTGATTGGGACCGCTATGGCTACACCTTC,CASSDWDRYGYTF
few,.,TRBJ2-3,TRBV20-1,TGCAGTGCTCCACAAGGGCTCCGGGACAAAAAATCAGATACGCAGTATTTT,CSAPQGLRDKKSDTQYF
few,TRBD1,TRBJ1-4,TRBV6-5,TGTGCCAGCGGCAGGGGGAATGAAAAACTGTTTTTT,CASGRGNEKLFF
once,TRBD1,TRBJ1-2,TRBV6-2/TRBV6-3,TGTGCCAGCAGTTACCGGGACAGGCCCCTCTATGGCTACACCTTC,CASSYRDRPLYGYTF
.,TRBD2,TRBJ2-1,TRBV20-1,TGCAGTGCTACTAGCGGGAGTTATGAGCAGTTCTTC,CSATSGSYEQFF
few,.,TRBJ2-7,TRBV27,TGTGCCACTTCACGGGGGAGAGGGTACGAGCAGTACTTC,CATSRGRGYEQYF
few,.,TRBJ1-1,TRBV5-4,TGTGCCAGCAGCTTGCCAGGGGCGAACACTGAAGCTTTCTTT,CASSLPGANTEAFF
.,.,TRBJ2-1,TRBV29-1,TGCAGCGTTCAACCCCGGACTATTGGCTACAATGAGCAGTTCTTC,CSVQPRTIGYNEQFF
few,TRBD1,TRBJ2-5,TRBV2,TGTGCCAGCAGTCCGAGGACAGGGTTAGAGACCCAGTACTTC,CASSPRTGLETQYF
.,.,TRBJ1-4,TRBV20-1,TGCAGTGCTAGTGAGAGGGAGGGCGAAAAACTGTTTTTT,CSASEREGEKLFF
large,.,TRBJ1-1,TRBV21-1,TGTGCCAGCACCGTCTCAGGGGGTGAGGGTGTGGATGAAGCTTTCTTT,CASTVSGGEGVDEAFF
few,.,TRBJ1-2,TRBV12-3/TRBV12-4,TGTGCCAGCAGTTTTGGCAGGGCGGACTATGGCTACACCTTC,CASSFGRADYGYTF
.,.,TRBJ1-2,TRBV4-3,TGCGCCAGCAGCCACGCGGGGAACTATGGCTACACCTTC,CASSHAGNYGYTF